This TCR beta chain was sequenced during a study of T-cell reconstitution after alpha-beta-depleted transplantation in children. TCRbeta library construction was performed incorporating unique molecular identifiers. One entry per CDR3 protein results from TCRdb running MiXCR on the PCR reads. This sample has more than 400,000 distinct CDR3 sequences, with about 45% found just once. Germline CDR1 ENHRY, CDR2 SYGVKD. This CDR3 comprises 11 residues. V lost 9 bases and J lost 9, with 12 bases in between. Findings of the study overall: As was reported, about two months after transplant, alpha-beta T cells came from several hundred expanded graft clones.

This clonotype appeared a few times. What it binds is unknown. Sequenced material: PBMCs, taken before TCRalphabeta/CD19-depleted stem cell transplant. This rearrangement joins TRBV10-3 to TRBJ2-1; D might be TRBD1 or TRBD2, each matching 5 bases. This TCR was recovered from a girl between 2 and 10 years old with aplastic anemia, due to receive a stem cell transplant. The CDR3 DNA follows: TGTGCCATTGGGACCCTTGGTGAGCAGTTCTTC. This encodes CAIGTLGEQFF.